The rows below give T cell receptor beta chains drawn from one sample of a study of STAT5B mutations in CD4+ large granular lymphocyte leukemia. Clones were read by immunoSEQ multiplex PCR, and TCRdb kept only the in-frame ones, dropping some. The sample yields fewer than 45,000 clones, 81% seen once. Material for sequencing was CD4+ T cells from blood buffy coats. Every receptor here comes from a human donor in good health. CDR3s include the opening cysteine and the closing phenylalanine or tryptophan. D genes are given only for firm matches. For some rows the clone size is stated as once, few or many, or as a class when expanded; others skip it.

TRBV4-1	TRBJ1-6	few	13	TRBD1	CASSLDRVSPLHF	TGCGCCAGCAGCCTTGACAGGGTCTCACCCCTCCACTTT
TRBV5-1	TRBJ1-6	-	16	-	CASSLDTNSGNSPLHF	TGCGCCAGCAGCTTGGATACAAATTCTGGTAATTCACCCCTCCACTTT
TRBV19	TRBJ2-2	-	18	TRBD2	CASSITGTSGSKSGELFF	TGTGCCAGTAGTATAACTGGGACTAGCGGGAGCAAGTCGGGGGAGCTGTTTTTT
TRBV11-1	TRBJ2-1	-	15	-	CASSLEGSRSNEQFF	TGTGCCAGCAGCTTAGAGGGGTCCCGGAGCAATGAGCAGTTCTTC
TRBV27	TRBJ2-5	-	15	-	CASSRGPYNQETQYF	TGTGCCAGCAGTAGGGGTCCGTACAATCAAGAGACCCAGTACTTC
TRBV29-1	TRBJ1-1	once	12	-	CSVESMNTEAFF	TGCAGCGTTGAGTCCATGAACACTGAAGCTTTCTTT
TRBV28	TRBJ1-2	-	13	TRBD1	CASSRQGAGGYTF	TGTGCCAGCAGCCGACAGGGGGCGGGTGGCTACACCTTC
TRBV6-4	TRBJ1-2	-	13	TRBD1	CASSDGTGSSYTF	TGTGCCAGCAGTGACGGGACAGGGAGTAGCTACACCTTC
TRBV5-1	TRBJ1-2	-	16	TRBD1	CASSFSLDRDRSGYTF	TGCGCCAGCAGTTTTTCCTTGGACAGGGATCGATCTGGCTACACCTTC
TRBV7-6	TRBJ1-2	-	15	-	CASSSSGTRDYGWTF	TGTGCCAGCAGCTCCTCGGGGACGAGGGACTATGGTTGGACCTTC
TRBV6-1	TRBJ2-3	-	16	TRBD2	CASSGGTSGALYTQYF	TGTGCCAGCAGTGGAGGGACTAGCGGGGCTCTTTATACGCAGTATTTT
TRBV9	TRBJ1-5	-	16	TRBD1	CASSGGDRGSNQPQHF	TGTGCCAGCAGCGGGGGGGACAGGGGGAGCAATCAGCCCCAGCATTTT
TRBV2	TRBJ2-7	-	14	-	CASTRGDLKNEQYF	TGTGCCAGCACCCGGGGAGACCTTAAAAACGAGCAGTACTTC
TRBV6-6	TRBJ2-2	-	13	-	CASSGGNTGELFF	TGTGCCAGCAGTGGGGGGAACACCGGGGAGCTGTTTTTT
TRBV10-3	TRBJ1-5	few	13	-	CAISESRSEPQHF	TGTGCCATCAGTGAGTCGCGGTCAGAGCCCCAGCATTTT
TRBV7-9	TRBJ2-3	-	14	-	CASSQGAMTDTQYF	TGTGCCAGCAGCCAAGGGGCGATGACAGATACGCAGTATTTT
TRBV7-6	TRBJ2-2	-	16	TRBD2	CASSLNAAGGTGELFF	TGTGCCAGCAGCTTAAACGCAGCGGGAGGCACCGGGGAGCTGTTTTTT
TRBV5-4	TRBJ1-2	-	16	-	CASRRGGSQTNYGYTF	TGTGCCAGCCGACGGGGGGGCTCACAAACTAACTATGGCTACACCTTC
TRBV19	TRBJ1-3	-	16	TRBD1	CASSIDHRGGGNTIYF	TGTGCCAGTAGTATAGATCACAGGGGTGGTGGCAACACCATATATTTT
TRBV2	TRBJ1-1	-	13	-	CASSVGLNTEAFF	TGTGCCAGCTCCGTGGGCCTGAACACTGAAGCTTTCTTT
TRBV7-3	TRBJ2-2	-	14	-	CASSLTRDVGELFF	TGTGCCAGCAGCTTAACCCGGGATGTCGGGGAGCTGTTTTTT
TRBV5-1	TRBJ2-1	-	14	-	CASSPQTPYNEQFF	TGCGCCAGCAGCCCTCAAACCCCCTACAATGAGCAGTTCTTC
TRBV6-5	TRBJ1-5	-	14	-	CASRNQGIGQPQHF	TGTGCCAGCAGAAACCAGGGTATCGGTCAGCCCCAGCATTTT
TRBV9	TRBJ2-3	-	13	-	CASSVLGADTQYF	TGTGCCAGCAGCGTTCTAGGGGCAGATACGCAGTATTTT
TRBV28	TRBJ1-1	-	14	-	CASTLQGFSTEAFF	TGTGCCAGCACCTTACAGGGTTTCTCCACTGAAGCTTTCTTT
TRBV5-1	TRBJ2-4	-	21	-	CASSPIPDRNNRFTAKNIQYF	TGCGCCAGCAGCCCTATCCCGGACCGGAATAACCGTTTTACGGCCAAAAACATTCAGTACTTC
TRBV28	TRBJ1-1	-	14	-	CASSTSGGNTEAFF	-
TRBV5-1	TRBJ2-5	-	13	-	CASNRVGEETQYF	TGCGCCAGTAACAGGGTCGGAGAAGAGACCCAGTACTTC
TRBV7-2	TRBJ2-1	-	17	TRBD1	CASSLGQRGTGGHEQFF	TGTGCCAGCAGCTTAGGTCAGAGGGGGACAGGGGGCCACGAGCAGTTCTTC
TRBV6-5	TRBJ2-7	-	13	-	CASSLDRTYEQYF	TGTGCCAGCAGTTTGGACAGAACCTACGAGCAGTACTTC
TRBV11-2	TRBJ2-1	once	13	TRBD2	CASGLAGDNEQFF	TGTGCCAGCGGACTAGCGGGAGACAATGAGCAGTTCTTC
TRBV2	TRBJ1-2	-	13	-	CASREDGNYGYTF	TGTGCCAGCAGGGAAGACGGAAACTATGGCTACACCTTC
TRBV29-1	TRBJ1-2	-	13	TRBD1	CSAATGGRYGYTF	TGCAGCGCCGCTACAGGGGGAAGATATGGCTACACCTTC
TRBV5-5	TRBJ2-5	-	17	TRBD2	CASSLRLAGGVRETQYF	TGTGCCAGCAGCTTGAGGCTAGCGGGGGGGGTTCGAGAGACCCAGTACTTC
TRBV28	TRBJ1-2	-	15	-	CASSLVSSSTYGYTF	TGTGCCAGCAGTTTGGTTTCCTCCTCGACCTATGGCTACACCTTC
TRBV11-3	TRBJ2-3	-	19	TRBD2	CASSLDQWRASGRTDTQYF	TGTGCCAGCAGCTTAGATCAATGGAGGGCTAGCGGGAGAACAGATACGCAGTATTTT
TRBV5-6	TRBJ2-5	-	12	-	CASSSEVGTQYF	TGTGCCAGCAGCTCCGAGGTGGGGACCCAGTACTTC
TRBV27	TRBJ2-1	-	15	-	CASRPLVPSGNEQFF	TGTGCCAGCAGGCCCCTAGTCCCCTCCGGGAATGAGCAGTTCTTC
TRBV2	TRBJ1-5	medium-sized	14	TRBD1	CASSPDRGNQPQHF	TGTGCCAGCAGTCCCGACAGGGGAAATCAGCCCCAGCATTTT
TRBV20-1	TRBJ1-6	few	11	-	CSARPNSPLHF	TGCAGTGCTAGACCTAATTCACCCCTCCACTTT
TRBV30	TRBJ1-2	-	11	-	CAWRGVGGYTF	TGTGCCTGGAGAGGGGTAGGCGGCTACACCTTC
TRBV6-6	TRBJ1-5	-	16	-	CASSYPALVSNQPQHF	TGTGCCAGCAGTTATCCGGCGTTAGTTAGCAATCAGCCCCAGCATTTT
TRBV28	TRBJ1-6	-	12	-	CASRRRVPPLHF	TGTGCCAGCAGGCGACGGGTACCACCCCTCCACTTT
TRBV7-8	TRBJ2-2	-	13	-	CASSLGGTGELFF	TGTGCCAGCAGCTTAGGTGGGACCGGGGAGCTGTTTTTT
TRBV28	TRBJ1-6	-	14	TRBD1	CASIKQGRSSPLHF	TGTGCCAGCATTAAACAGGGGCGAAGCTCACCCCTCCACTTT
TRBV7-9	TRBJ2-3	-	16	TRBD2	CASSLFRGGDTDTQYF	TGTGCCAGCAGTCTCTTCCGCGGGGGGGACACAGATACGCAGTATTTT
TRBV5-4	TRBJ2-1	-	17	TRBD2	CASSLGTGLAGKDEQFF	TGTGCCAGCAGCTTGGGTACGGGACTAGCGGGGAAGGATGAGCAGTTCTTC
TRBV19	TRBJ2-7	-	15	-	CASSINTGSYYEQYF	TGTGCCAGTAGTATAAACACAGGGAGTTACTACGAGCAGTACTTC
TRBV20-1	TRBJ1-2	-	11	-	CSARSGYGYTF	TGCAGTGCTAGGTCGGGGTATGGCTACACCTTC
TRBV5-1	TRBJ1-2	-	17	TRBD1	CASSWGTGAPNPYGYTF	TGCGCCAGCAGCTGGGGGACAGGGGCGCCCAACCCCTATGGCTACACCTTC
TRBV2	TRBJ2-6	-	17	TRBD1	CASSRAQQGAGANVLTF	TGTGCCAGCAGTAGGGCCCAACAGGGGGCGGGAGCCAACGTCCTGACTTTC
TRBV19	TRBJ1-5	few	15	TRBD1	CASSIGWTGNQPQHF	TGTGCCAGTAGTATAGGTTGGACAGGGAATCAGCCCCAGCATTTT